These 11 T cell receptor beta chains were sequenced from one sample in a study of T-cell memory formation after mild COVID-19. In TCRdb, the 5' RACE reads were re-called with MiXCR into one record per CDR3 protein. Of about 290,000 distinct CDR3 sequences listed, less than 20% are singletons. The source material was PBMCs or a T cell subset sorted from them (not recorded which). These receptors were collected from a man aged 18-30 years who had mild COVID-19 (a few samples of this study predate the infection). Cell type and time point are not known.

This chain joins TRBV10-2 and TRBJ2-4, with unresolved D. The germline gives CDR1 WSHSY, CDR2 SAAADI. The V end lost 4 bases, the J end lost 8 bases, and 15 bases lay between the germline ends. This CDR3 is 14 amino acids long. CDR3 amino acids: CASSVGYMWDIQYF. The CDR3 DNA sequence: TGCGCCAGCAGTGTTGGCTACATGTGGGACATTCAGTACTTC.

The CDR3 sequence is CASSQEAGYGYTF. The CDR3 region has the DNA TGTGCCAGCAGCCAAGAGGCCGGCTATGGCTACACCTTC. The rearrangement links TRBV4-2 to TRBJ1-2; D remains ambiguous. Germline CDR1 and CDR2: LGHNA and YNFKEQ. The CDR3 is 13 residues long. Deletions cut 0 bases from V and 4 bases from J, with 6 bases between.

This chain joins TRBV12-3 or TRBV12-4 and TRBJ2-7; D not certain. V was cut by 3 bases and J by 6 bases, with 15 bases left in between. CDR3 size: 14 residues. The CDR3 DNA sequence: TGTGCCAGCAGTTTTTTCGGTCGGTCTAGCGAGCAGTACTTC. Translating it yields CASSFFGRSSEQYF.

This clonotype was recorded a few times. The J gene is TRBJ2-3, the V gene TRBV27; 10 bases agree with TRBD2. Germline CDR1 reads MNHEY; CDR2 reads SMNVEV (reference sequence). Germline trimming cut 3 bases from V and 8 bases from J; bases unmatched to any gene: 11. This CDR3 region has 16 residues. CDR3 DNA: TGTGCCAGCAGTTTCGGGGTAGCGGGGGGATTCGGTACGCAGTATTTT. Its translation is CASSFGVAGGFGTQYF.

This chain connects TRBV7-9 to TRBJ1-2, with 9 bases identical to TRBD1. The V gene end was trimmed by 8 bases and the J gene end by 8 bases; junction bases not matched to a gene: 12. The V gene's germline CDR1 is SEHNR and CDR2 FQNEAQ (reference sequence). The length of the CDR3 is 14 residues. CDR3 bases: TGTGCCAGCGGGCCGGGACAGGGTTTATCCGGCTACACCTTC. This encodes CASGPGQGLSGYTF.

The chain couples TRBV5-1 to TRBJ2-5; 7 nucleotides line up with TRBD2. V gave up 5 bases and J gave up 4 bases; unmatched junction bases: 5. In germline, CDR1 is SGHRS, CDR2 YFSETQ. The CDR3 extends over 13 amino acids. The CDR3 sequence is CASSKERGETQYF. The CDR3, as DNA: TGCGCCAGCAGTAAAGAGCGGGGAGAGACCCAGTACTTC.

CDR3 sequence reads: CASSLALGRARLEYF. The CDR3 DNA reads TGCGCCAGCAGCTTGGCTCTAGGGAGGGCCCGTTTGGAGTACTTC. The chain recombines TRBV5-1 with TRBJ2-7, with 7 nucleotides matching TRBD2. Germline V gives CDR1 SGHRS, CDR2 YFSETQ. The length of the CDR3 is 15 residues. V shed 0 bases and J 11 bases; nucleotides not matched to a gene: 14.

This clonotype was seen many times. This rearrangement joins TRBV27 to TRBJ2-1; 9 positions match TRBD1. V shed 6 bases and J 8 bases; nucleotides not matched to a gene: 5. The CDR3 runs 13 residues. Germline V gene data show CDR1 as MNHEY and CDR2 as SMNVEV (reference sequence). As DNA, the CDR3 is TGTGCCAGCAGAACGGACAGGGGCTATGAGCAGTTCTTC. This encodes CASRTDRGYEQFF.

In this sample, this clonotype turned up a few times. The chain links TRBV5-1 to TRBJ1-1; possible D gene TRBD1, 6 bases. The CDR3 sequence is 16 residues long. V was cut by 4 bases and J by 3 bases, with 19 bases left in between. Germline CDR1 SGHRS, CDR2 YFSETQ. The DNA of the CDR3 is TGCGCCAGCAGCCCGGGAGTTGGGGGGCTGTACACTGAAGCTTTCTTT. The encoded protein is CASSPGVGGLYTEAFF.

The CDR3: CASSLRQPNSAEAFF. The DNA of the CDR3 is TGTGCCAGCAGTTTAAGGCAGCCAAATTCGGCTGAAGCTTTCTTT. V usage is TRBV12-3 or TRBV12-4 and J usage is TRBJ1-1; D gene unclear. Between the trimmed V and J ends, which lost 2 bases and 6 bases, there was a span of 16 bases. CDR3 size: 15 residues.

The table lists this clonotype with many counts. J is TRBJ1-5 and V is TRBV6-1, with TRBD1 as a possible D gene (6 bases). Trimming cost V 7 bases and J 7 bases, with 17 bases left between them. Germline V CDR1 and CDR2: MNHNS, SASEGT. The CDR3 runs to 14 residues. CDR3 bases: TGTGCCAGCACTTCGACAGGTCAAGCACAGCCCCAGCATTTT. Amino acids: CASTSTGQAQPQHF.